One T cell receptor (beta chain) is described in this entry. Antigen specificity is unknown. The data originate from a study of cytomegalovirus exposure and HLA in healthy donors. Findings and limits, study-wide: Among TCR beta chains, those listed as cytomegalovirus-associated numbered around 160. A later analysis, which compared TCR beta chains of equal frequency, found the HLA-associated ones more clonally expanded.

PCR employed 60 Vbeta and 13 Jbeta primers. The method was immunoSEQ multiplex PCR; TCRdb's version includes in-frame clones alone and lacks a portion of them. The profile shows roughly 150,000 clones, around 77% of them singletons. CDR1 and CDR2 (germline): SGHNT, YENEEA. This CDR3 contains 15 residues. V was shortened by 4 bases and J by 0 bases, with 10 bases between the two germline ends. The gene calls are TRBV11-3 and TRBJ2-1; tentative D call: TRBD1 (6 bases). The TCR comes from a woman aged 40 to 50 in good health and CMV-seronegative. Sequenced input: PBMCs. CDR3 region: CASSYWDNSYNEQFF. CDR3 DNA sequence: TGTGCCAGCAGCTATTGGGACAACTCCTACAATGAGCAGTTCTTC.